The 17 T cell receptor beta chains listed next were all sequenced from one sample in a study of Ad26.COV2.S vaccination and SARS-CoV-2 variants (dated by TCRdb to the early 2020s). Library generation was performed with the immunoSEQ multiplex PCR assay. This is the immuneACCESS table as TCRdb keeps it, with only in-frame sequences that have V and J called. A part of the clones is gone; compared with another copy, unresolved V genes explain less than half, and the rest is unexplained. Across this sample there are roughly 380,000 clones, with approximately 81% seen only once. The ten largest clonotypes hold 3% to 4% of the sample. In light of the paper, this sample's treatment or condition label describes: 15 to 20 received Ad26.COV2.S at low or high dose, single or two shots; 5 received placebo; per-sample allocation not given. For vaccine and placebo recipients, repertoires were sequenced using samples collected on day 63 after the first injection.

The sample was peripheral blood, taken in a trial of Ad26.COV2.S vaccine versus placebo. These receptors came from a person aged 18-60 years who received the Ad26.COV2.S COVID-19 vaccine or a placebo.

The chain carries TRBV5-1 and TRBJ2-7; D not resolved. The CDR3 has 11 residues. Germline CDR1 and CDR2: SGHRS and YFSETQ. The V gene lost 0 bases and the J gene lost 5 bases, with 3 bases spanning the gap. CDR3 coding DNA: TGCGCCAGCAGCTTGGCCGACGAGCAGTACTTC. Its translation: CASSLADEQYF.

The chain employs TRBV27 and TRBJ2-5; TRBD2 matches 16 bases. Germline V gene sequence: CDR1 MNHEY, CDR2 SMNVEV (reference sequence). The CDR3 covers 16 residues. The V gene end was trimmed by 4 bases and the J gene end by 5 bases; junction bases not matched to a gene: 4. The CDR3 sequence is CASSSGLAGGRETQYF. The CDR3 DNA follows: TGTGCCAGCAGTTCGGGACTAGCGGGGGGGCGTGAGACCCAGTACTTC.

The sample holds a few counts of this clone. This chain connects TRBV6-1 to TRBJ2-2; D possibly corresponds to TRBD1 (6 bases). V lost 4 bases to trimming and J lost 0 bases, with 12 bases between them. The CDR3 contains 16 residues. Germline V gene sequence: CDR1 MNHNS, CDR2 SASEGT. CDR3 sequence: CASSAQTGANTGELFF. The CDR3 DNA sequence: TGTGCCAGCAGTGCCCAGACAGGCGCGAACACCGGGGAGCTGTTTTTT.

This clone has more than one count but fewer than ten. The chain couples TRBV28 to TRBJ1-3; D ambiguous. Trimming left V 7 bases short and J 5 bases short, with 21 bases between. Germline V lookup: CDR1 MDHEN, CDR2 SYDVKM. The length of the CDR3 is 16 residues. The CDR3 spells CASNPRPGGIRNTIYF. CDR3 in DNA: TGTGCCAGCAACCCTCGTCCGGGAGGAATCCGAAACACCATATATTTT.

The genes are TRBV28 and TRBJ2-3; D is ambiguous. This CDR3 contains 18 residues. Between the trimmed V and J ends, which lost 5 bases and 2 bases, there was a span of 23 bases. Per the germline V gene, CDR1 is MDHEN and CDR2 is SYDVKM. As DNA, the CDR3 is TGTGCCAGCAGTCCCCACCCTACGACGGAGTCCCTCACAGATACGCAGTATTTT. Translating it yields CASSPHPTTESLTDTQYF.

The chain couples TRBV5-1 to TRBJ1-4; no reliable D call. The CDR3 extends over 14 amino acids. Trimming stripped 1 base from V and 7 bases from J, with 11 bases between. Per the germline V gene, CDR1 is SGHRS and CDR2 is YFSETQ. The CDR3 is CASSLHSVPEKLFF. CDR3 nucleotides: TGCGCCAGCAGCTTGCACAGTGTCCCTGAAAAACTGTTTTTT.

This sequence joins TRBV7-6 and TRBJ2-1; 8 positions agree with TRBD2. CDR1 and CDR2 (germline): SGHVS, FNYEAQ. After removal of 4 bases from V and 4 bases from J, the junction contained 6 bases not matched to a gene. The CDR3 is 15 residues long. This CDR3 reads CASSSRGGQYNEQFF. The CDR3 bases are TGTGCCAGCAGCTCCCGGGGGGGGCAGTACAATGAGCAGTTCTTC.

The gene calls are TRBV18 and TRBJ1-1, with 9 positions matching TRBD1. The CDR3 sequence is 15 residues long. CDR1 KGHSH and CDR2 LQKENI come from the germline V gene. V gave up 4 bases and J gave up 4 bases; unmatched junction bases: 7. The CDR3 DNA follows: TGTGCCAGCTCACAGACAGGACAGGGGACCACTGAAGCTTTCTTT. It translates to CASSQTGQGTTEAFF.

The rearrangement joins TRBV5-4 to TRBJ2-3; TRBD1 might be the D (5 bases). Germline V lookup: CDR1 SGHNT, CDR2 YYREEE (reference sequence). Trimming stripped 9 bases from V and 1 base from J, with 12 bases between. The CDR3 consists of 13 residues. The CDR3 loop reads CAMATVGTDTQYF. The CDR3 coding sequence is TGTGCCATGGCGACAGTGGGCACAGATACGCAGTATTTT.

The chain couples TRBV7-8 to TRBJ2-7, with 9 bases lining up with TRBD2. V lost 4 bases to trimming and J lost 1 base; unmatched junction nucleotides: 8. The CDR3 has 16 amino acids. Germline assignment: CDR1 SGHVS and CDR2 FQNEAQ. The CDR3 here is CASSSLAGEGSYEQYF. CDR3 bases: TGTGCCAGCAGCTCCTTAGCGGGAGAGGGGTCCTACGAGCAGTACTTC.

This clone was recorded once. The chain links TRBV2 to TRBJ2-3; no clear D. V dropped 4 bases and J dropped 0 bases, with 20 bases sitting between them. Germline CDR1 reads SNHLY; CDR2 reads FYNNEI. The CDR3 is 18 amino acids. CDR3 residues: CASSGWVRLESSTDTQYF. CDR3 DNA sequence: TGTGCCAGCAGTGGCTGGGTCAGACTCGAGTCTAGCACAGATACGCAGTATTTT.

CDR3 nucleotides: TGTGCCAGCAGTGGGACTAGCGGGGGAAATGAGCAGTTCTTC. Its protein is CASSGTSGGNEQFF. This chain uses TRBV11-2 with TRBJ2-1, with 14 bases that match TRBD2. CDR1 SGHAT and CDR2 FQNNGV come from the germline V gene. The V and J ends lost 6 bases and 7 bases, in that order; junction bases with no gene match: 2. The CDR3 contains 14 residues.

The table lists this clone with a few counts. The chain uses TRBV7-8 and TRBJ2-7; D is ambiguous. Trimming stripped 5 bases from V and 7 bases from J, with 9 bases between. The length of the CDR3 is 11 residues. Germline V gene data show CDR1 as SGHVS and CDR2 as FQNEAQ. CDR3 DNA: TGTGCCAGCAGCCAAGGATTAGAGCAGTACTTC. Residues: CASSQGLEQYF.

The DNA for the CDR3 is TGTGCCAGCAGCCGCCCCGGGGTAATGGAGACCCAGTACTTC. Its translation is CASSRPGVMETQYF. The V call is TRBV3-1 (or the pseudogene TRBV3-2), the J call TRBJ2-5, with a tentative D call TRBD2 (5 bases). The CDR3 is 14 amino acids. Trimming cost V 4 bases and J 5 bases, with 14 bases left between them. Germline CDR1 and CDR2: LGHDT and YNNKEL (reference sequence).

The chain links TRBV27 to TRBJ2-7; TRBD1 agrees at 7 bases. Trimming at V came to 2 bases and at J to 12 bases, leaving 10 bases not matched to a gene. This CDR3 is 13 amino acids long. CDR1 and CDR2 (germline): MNHEY, SMNVEV (reference sequence). CDR3 residues: CASSLLETGRAYF. The CDR3 DNA reads as TGTGCCAGCAGTTTACTTGAGACAGGGAGAGCGTACTTC.

The count of this clone is one. This chain uses TRBV12-3 or TRBV12-4 with TRBJ1-2; a possible D gene is TRBD1 (6 bases). Trimming removed 4 bases at V and 10 bases at J, with 16 bases between. The CDR3 is made up of 13 amino acids. The CDR3 sequence: CASSYRDQRTYTF. Here the CDR3 DNA reads TGTGCCAGCAGTTACAGGGACCAGAGAACCTACACCTTC.

This CDR3 reads CASSWASGRRDYEQYF. CDR3 sequence (DNA): TGTGCCAGCAGCTGGGCTAGCGGGAGGAGGGATTACGAGCAGTACTTC. V is TRBV11-2 and J is TRBJ2-7; TRBD2 aligns across 11 bases. The V gene end was trimmed by 4 bases and the J gene end by 4 bases; junction bases not matched to a gene: 9. This CDR3 region has 16 residues. The germline CDR1 and CDR2 sequences are SGHAT and FQNNGV.